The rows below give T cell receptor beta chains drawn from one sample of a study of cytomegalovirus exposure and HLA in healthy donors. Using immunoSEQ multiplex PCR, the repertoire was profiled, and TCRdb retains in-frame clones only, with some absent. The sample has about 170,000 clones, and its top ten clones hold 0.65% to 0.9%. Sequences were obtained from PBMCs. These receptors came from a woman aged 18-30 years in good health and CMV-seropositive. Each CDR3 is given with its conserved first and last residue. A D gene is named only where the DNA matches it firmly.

CASSEATSSSDTQYF	TGTGCCAGCAGTGAAGCGACTAGTAGTTCTGATACGCAGTATTTT	TRBV2	TRBJ2-3	NA
CSGGQLYEQYF	TGCAGCGGGGGACAGCTTTACGAGCAGTACTTC	TRBV29-1	TRBJ2-7	TRBD1
CASGRGGEKLFF	TGTGCCAGCGGAAGGGGGGGTGAAAAACTGTTTTTT	TRBV7-9	TRBJ1-4	NA
CASSSRGASGNTIYF	TGTGCCAGCAGCTCAAGGGGCGCCTCTGGAAACACCATATATTTT	TRBV7-9	TRBJ1-3	NA
CASTLADTGWETQYF	TGTGCCAGCACCCTTGCGGACACCGGCTGGGAGACCCAGTACTTC	TRBV2	TRBJ2-5	NA
CASSQDRASYEQYF	TGCGCCAGCAGCCAAGATCGCGCTTCCTACGAGCAGTACTTC	TRBV4-1	TRBJ2-7	NA
CASSARTGGGEKLFF	TGTGCCAGCAGTGCCCGGACAGGGGGCGGCGAAAAACTGTTTTTT	TRBV6-1	TRBJ1-4	TRBD1
CATSRDRPSGGVFRQYF	TGTGCCACCAGCAGAGATCGGCCCAGCGGGGGTGTCTTTAGGCAGTATTTT	TRBV15	TRBJ2-3	TRBD2
CASSPPPHSNYGYTF	TGTGCCAGCAGCCCTCCCCCCCACAGTAACTATGGCTACACCTTC	TRBV7-9	TRBJ1-2	NA
CASSGGGGASGNTIYF	TGTGCCAGCTCCGGAGGGGGGGGCGCATCTGGAAACACCATATATTTT	TRBV18	TRBJ1-3	NA
CAWSYRQGAERF	TGTGCCTGGAGCTACAGACAGGGGGCTGAACGGTTC	TRBV30	TRBJ2-7	TRBD1
CASRGAGEWYEQYF	TGTGCCAGCAGGGGGGCAGGGGAGTGGTACGAGCAGTACTTC	TRBV6-5	TRBJ2-7	NA
CASSYGLAPLRPQYF	TGCGCCAGCAGCTACGGACTAGCACCACTACGTCCGCAGTACTTC	TRBV5-1	TRBJ2-7	TRBD2
CASLASGSYEQYF	TGTGCCAGCCTGGCTAGCGGATCCTACGAGCAGTACTTC	TRBV7-9	TRBJ2-7	TRBD2
CSAGQGSGYTF	TGCAGTGCCGGACAGGGGAGCGGCTACACCTTC	TRBV20-1	TRBJ1-2	TRBD1
CASSLAEQVVDTQYF	TGCGCCAGCAGCTTGGCCGAACAGGTTGTGGATACGCAGTATTTT	TRBV5-1	TRBJ2-3	NA
CASSIDRAPYEQYF	TGTGCCAGCAGCATTGACAGGGCCCCCTACGAGCAGTACTTC	TRBV11-2	TRBJ2-7	TRBD1
CASSPLAWTGINQPQHF	TGTGCCAGCTCACCACTGGCGTGGACAGGGATAAATCAGCCCCAGCATTTT	TRBV18	TRBJ1-5	TRBD1
CASSISGVGQPQHF	TGTGCCAGTAGTATATCAGGGGTCGGTCAGCCCCAGCATTTT	TRBV19	TRBJ1-5	NA
CASSSGGKVEQFF	TGTGCCAGCAGCTCCGGGGGAAAGGTAGAGCAGTTCTTC	TRBV11-3	TRBJ2-1	NA
CAWSDLGGTEAFF	TGTGCCTGGAGTGACCTGGGGGGCACTGAAGCTTTCTTT	TRBV30	TRBJ1-1	NA
CAWRFRAEAFF	TGTGCCTGGAGGTTTCGAGCCGAAGCTTTCTTT	TRBV30	TRBJ1-1	NA
CASSLASGWGNTIYF	TGTGCCAGCAGCTTGGCCAGCGGTTGGGGAAACACCATATATTTT	TRBV5-6	TRBJ1-3	NA
CASSNGHLTDTQYF	TGCGCCAGCAGCAACGGACATCTCACAGATACGCAGTATTTT	TRBV5-1	TRBJ2-3	NA
CASSFRGGAMETQYF	TGTGCCAGCAGTTTTCGCGGGGGGGCCATGGAGACCCAGTACTTC	TRBV27	TRBJ2-5	TRBD2
CASSFGWTSGSHEQYF	TGTGCCAGCAGCTTCGGTTGGACTAGCGGGAGCCACGAGCAGTACTTC	TRBV5-6	TRBJ2-7	TRBD2
CASSPGTGLGEKLFF	TGTGCCAGCTCACCAGGGACAGGGCTCGGGGAAAAACTGTTTTTT	TRBV18	TRBJ1-4	TRBD1
CASSFRGSANTGELFF	TGTGCCAGCAGCTTTCGAGGATCGGCGAACACCGGGGAGCTGTTTTTT	TRBV7-9	TRBJ2-2	NA
CASRAIGNTEAFF	TGTGCCAGCAGAGCGATAGGGAACACTGAAGCTTTCTTT	TRBV6-5	TRBJ1-1	NA
CASSSHGVVTDTQYF	TGTGCCAGCAGCTCCCACGGGGTGGTCACAGATACGCAGTATTTT	TRBV11-3	TRBJ2-3	NA
CASSARLAGGGLDTQYF	TGTGCCAGTAGTGCCCGACTAGCGGGAGGGGGGTTGGATACGCAGTATTTT	TRBV19	TRBJ2-3	TRBD2
CASSDPGQGNYGYTF	TGTGCCAGCAGTGATCCGGGACAGGGAAACTATGGCTACACCTTC	TRBV25-1	TRBJ1-2	TRBD1
CASSHTRQGNNQPQHF	TGTGCCAGCAGCCACACTAGACAGGGGAACAATCAGCCCCAGCATTTT	TRBV4-2	TRBJ1-5	TRBD1
CSVGQVSGGNTIYF	TGCAGCGTGGGACAGGTATCGGGTGGAAACACCATATATTTT	TRBV29-1	TRBJ1-3	TRBD1
CASSKGSSTDTQYF	TGTGCCAGCAGCAAAGGGAGTAGCACAGATACGCAGTATTTT	TRBV5-6	TRBJ2-3	NA
CASSSTGGVKNSPLHF	TGTGCCAGCAGCAGCACAGGGGGCGTAAAAAATTCACCCCTCCACTTT	TRBV6-6	TRBJ1-6	TRBD1
CASSIEDRGYNQPQHF	TGTGCCAGTAGTATAGAGGACAGGGGGTATAATCAGCCCCAGCATTTT	TRBV19	TRBJ1-5	TRBD1
CASSYKDSSYEQYF	TGTGCCAGTAGTTATAAGGACAGCTCCTACGAGCAGTACTTC	TRBV19	TRBJ2-7	NA
CASSGKTGVLNGYTF	TGTGCCAGCAGCGGAAAGACAGGGGTTCTTAATGGCTACACCTTC	TRBV9	TRBJ1-2	TRBD1
CASSPRTASGAGEQFF	TGCGCCAGCAGCCCAAGGACGGCTAGCGGGGCAGGGGAGCAGTTCTTC	TRBV4-3	TRBJ2-1	TRBD2
CASSIGTGMGYNEQFF	TGTGCCAGTAGTATTGGGACAGGGATGGGGTACAATGAGCAGTTCTTC	TRBV19	TRBJ2-1	TRBD1
CASSLGREGTYEQYF	TGCGCCAGCAGCTTGGGGCGGGAGGGTACCTACGAGCAGTACTTC	TRBV5-1	TRBJ2-7	TRBD2
CASSQDAGGSGNTIYF	TGCGCCAGCAGCCAAGATGCTGGGGGCTCGGGAAACACCATATATTTT	TRBV4-3	TRBJ1-3	NA
CASSFGGQGQPQHF	TGCGCCAGCAGCTTTGGGGGACAGGGTCAGCCCCAGCATTTT	TRBV5-1	TRBJ1-5	TRBD1
CASSSLAGGSVEQYF	TGCGCCAGCAGCTCACTAGCGGGAGGGTCGGTCGAGCAGTACTTC	TRBV5-1	TRBJ2-7	TRBD2
CASSRAQGRTYNEQFF	TGTGCCAGCAGCCGAGCACAGGGGAGAACCTACAATGAGCAGTTCTTC	TRBV7-2	TRBJ2-1	TRBD1
CASSLDRGWDTEAFF	TGCGCCAGCAGCTTGGACAGGGGATGGGACACTGAAGCTTTCTTT	TRBV5-1	TRBJ1-1	TRBD1